The 19 T cell receptor beta chains given below trace back to one sample, sequenced in a study of blood T cell repertoires in COVID-19. Sequenced by immunoSEQ multiplex PCR; TCRdb stores in-frame clones only, minus some. This table has roughly 200,000 clones, around four fifths appearing once. Sequenced input: PBMCs or T cells enriched from blood (not recorded which). These receptors were collected from a man between 40 and 49 years old who had recovered from COVID-19.

The CDR3: CASSQPGQGSEQYF. For the CDR3, the DNA is TGTGCCAGCAGCCAGCCGGGACAGGGGTCCGAGCAGTACTTC. V is TRBV4-2 and J is TRBJ2-7; TRBD1 aligns across 10 bases. Germline V CDR1 and CDR2: LGHNA, YNFKEQ. This CDR3 has 14 residues. Losses at the gene ends were 3 bases for V and 6 bases for J; bases not matched to a gene: 5.

This chain joins TRBV29-1 and TRBJ2-1; no clear D. Germline V gene data show CDR1 as SQVTM and CDR2 as ANQGSEA. Trimming took 6 bases from V and 7 from J, leaving 7 bases between them. The CDR3 consists of 10 residues. CDR3 sequence: CSVNNNEQFF. In DNA form, the CDR3 reads TGCAGCGTAAACAATAATGAGCAGTTCTTC.

V is TRBV19 and J is TRBJ1-5; 7 bases are a match to TRBD1. Unmatched junction bases numbered 8, after V lost 8 bases and J lost 7 bases. CDR1 and CDR2 from the germline V gene are LNHDA and SQIVND (reference sequence). The CDR3 runs to 13 residues. The chain's CDR3 is CASSRGTDQPQHF. The DNA for the CDR3 is TGTGCCAGTTCCCGAGGGACAGACCAGCCCCAGCATTTT.

The V call is TRBV18, the J call TRBJ2-1; TRBD1 is a possible D gene (5 bases). This CDR3 spans 13 amino acids. Germline-derived CDR1 and CDR2 are KGHSH and LQKENI. V lost 3 bases and J 10 bases, leaving 13 bases between the germline ends. CDR3 nucleotide sequence: TGTGCCAGCTCACCTAACCGACAGCCCGAGCAGTTCTTC. Translated: CASSPNRQPEQFF.

The V call is TRBV4-1, the J call TRBJ1-1, with TRBD1 identical over 8 bases. J lost 5 bases, V lost 0 bases, and 8 bases had no gene match. The CDR3 covers 16 residues. In germline, CDR1 is MGHRA, CDR2 YSYEKL. The CDR3 bases are TGCGCCAGCAGCCAAGAAACCCACAGGGGGAGAACTGAAGCTTTCTTT. Its translation: CASSQETHRGRTEAFF.

The rearrangement joins TRBV4-1 to TRBJ2-3, with a tentative D call TRBD1 (7 bases). The CDR3 has 16 amino acids. The V gene lost 4 bases and the J gene lost 2 bases, with 16 bases spanning the gap. The V gene's germline CDR1 is MGHRA and CDR2 YSYEKL. The DNA for the CDR3 is TGCGCCAGCAGCCTTACGGAGGGGGCGCCCACAGATACGCAGTATTTT. Translating gives CASSLTEGAPTDTQYF.

The CDR3 DNA reads as TGTGCCAGCAGCGTAGGACAGAGCGGGGAGACCCAGTACTTC. Translating it yields CASSVGQSGETQYF. The chain uses TRBV9 and TRBJ2-5, with D possibly being TRBD2 (6 bases). This CDR3 is 14 amino acids long. The germline CDR1 and CDR2 sequences are SGDLS and YYNGEE. V lost 0 bases, J lost 5 bases, and 11 bases lay in between.

J is TRBJ2-1 and V is TRBV6-5; 10 nucleotides line up with TRBD2. CDR1 is MNHEY and CDR2 is SVGAGI in the germline V gene. CDR3 length equals 14 residues. Trimming cost V 6 bases and J 7 bases; bases outside gene matches: 6. Here the CDR3 DNA reads TGTGCCAGCAGGCGGACTAGCGGACCTAATGAGCAGTTCTTC. Its translation: CASRRTSGPNEQFF.

The chain is built from TRBV30 and TRBJ1-2; D remains ambiguous. Germline V gene sequence: CDR1 GTSNPN, CDR2 SVGIG (reference sequence). CDR3 length equals 12 residues. Trimming took 0 bases from V and 6 from J, leaving 8 bases between them. CDR3 DNA: TGTGCCTGGAGTGTACTGGGAGATGGCTACACCTTC. It translates to CAWSVLGDGYTF.

This chain uses TRBV28 with TRBJ2-3, with 12 nucleotides matching TRBD1. The ends lost 9 bases at V and 3 bases at J; junction bases unmatched: 7. Germline CDR1 reads MDHEN; CDR2 reads SYDVKM. The CDR3 contains 15 residues. The CDR3 sequence is CASLRGQGATDTQYF. Written as DNA, the CDR3 is TGTGCCAGTCTTAGGGGACAGGGGGCGACAGATACGCAGTATTTT. Looking up the rest from reference TRBV28 and TRBJ2-3 gives the full variable domain: DVKVTQSSRYLVKRTGEKVFLECVQDMDHENMFWYRQDPGLGLRLIYFSYDVKMKEKGDIPEGYSVSREKKERFSLILESASTNQTSMYLCASLRGQGATDTQYFGPGTRLTVL.

The chain employs TRBV27 and TRBJ2-7; TRBD1 aligns across 9 bases. The CDR3 has 16 residues. In germline, CDR1 is MNHEY, CDR2 SMNVEV (reference sequence). The V and J ends lost 1 base and 3 bases, in that order; junction bases with no gene match: 7. In nucleotides, the CDR3 is TGTGCCAGCAGTTTATATCCCTGGGACAGGGACTACGAGCAGTACTTC. The encoded protein is CASSLYPWDRDYEQYF.

This chain joins TRBV19 and TRBJ2-3, with 8 bases fitting TRBD2. CDR1 is LNHDA and CDR2 is SQIVND in the germline V gene (reference sequence). The CDR3 runs to 16 residues. V gave up 3 bases and J gave up 6 bases; unmatched junction bases: 11. In DNA, the CDR3 is TGTGCCAGTAGTATGGGCCTAGCGGGCCCCCTCGATACGCAGTATTTT. Its translation is CASSMGLAGPLDTQYF.

The CDR3 sequence: CASSLLGAKQYF. Here the CDR3 DNA reads TGCGCCAGCAGCTTACTCGGAGCCAAGCAGTACTTC. V is TRBV5-1 and J is TRBJ2-7, with D unresolved. Trimming removed 2 bases from V and 8 bases from J, with 11 bases in between. CDR1 is SGHRS, CDR2 YFSETQ, per germline. This CDR3 has 12 amino acids.

DNA for the CDR3: TGCGCCAGCAGCTTGGAGGCAGGGGTCTATGGCTACACCTTC. Amino acids: CASSLEAGVYGYTF. The chain has TRBV5-1 and TRBJ1-2; TRBD1 might be the D (6 bases). V was pared by 0 bases and J by 4 bases, with 10 bases between. The CDR3 has 14 amino acids. Germline V gives CDR1 SGHRS, CDR2 YFSETQ.

The chain is built from TRBV18 and TRBJ1-1; D call uncertain. This CDR3 is 14 amino acids long. CDR1 and CDR2 (germline): KGHSH, LQKENI. Trimming took 4 bases from V and 3 from J, leaving 12 bases between them. The CDR3 sequence: CASSLRDWDTEAFF. Here the CDR3 DNA reads TGTGCCAGCTCACTCCGGGATTGGGACACTGAAGCTTTCTTT.

The genes are TRBV5-1 and TRBJ1-1, with unresolved D. CDR1 is SGHRS, CDR2 YFSETQ, per germline. The V end lost 1 base, the J end lost 1 base, and 5 bases lay between the germline ends. The CDR3 totals 13 residues. For the CDR3, the DNA is TGCGCCAGCAGCTTGACAGCGAACACTGAAGCTTTCTTT. It specifies CASSLTANTEAFF.

The gene calls are TRBV7-9 and TRBJ1-1, with D perhaps TRBD1 (5 bases). The germline V gene encodes CDR1 SEHNR and CDR2 FQNEAQ (reference sequence). This CDR3 has 13 amino acids. Trimming left V 10 bases short and J 3 bases short, with 15 bases between. In nucleotides, the CDR3 is TGTGCCAACTCGTGGGGGGTAGACACTGAAGCTTTCTTT. Translating gives CANSWGVDTEAFF.

V gene TRBV5-1 combines with J gene TRBJ2-5; 10 positions agree with TRBD2. CDR1 and CDR2 (germline): SGHRS, YFSETQ. CDR3 length: 15 amino acids. V lost 0 bases and J lost 7; bases outside the gene matches: 6. The CDR3 protein is CASSLEPSGGGTQYF. Written as DNA, the CDR3 is TGCGCCAGCAGCTTGGAGCCTAGCGGGGGTGGGACCCAGTACTTC.

The chain has TRBV7-9 and TRBJ2-7; 12 nucleotides agree with TRBD2. The J segment lost 2 bases and the V segment lost 5 bases, leaving 4 bases of the junction unmatched. CDR1 is SEHNR and CDR2 is FQNEAQ in the germline V gene (reference sequence). The length of the CDR3 is 15 residues. CDR3 sequence: CASSQRLAGAYEQYF. The CDR3 bases are TGTGCCAGCAGCCAGAGACTAGCGGGAGCCTACGAGCAGTACTTC.